This entry concerns a single TCR beta chain. This sample also contains other DNA sequences that code for the same CDR3. Profiling relied on immunoSEQ multiplex PCR, and the TCRdb table lists in-frame clones only, not all of them. The table includes about 140,000 clones, about 80% detected once. The entry originates in a study of blood T cell repertoires in COVID-19. Study-wide context: Spain, Italy and the United States supplied samples that represented acute and convalescent COVID-19. Nucleic acid was either cDNA or gDNA, and it came from T cells, B-cell-depleted T cells, or PBMCs.

CDR1 and CDR2 from the germline V gene are SGHNT and YENEEA. V gave up 6 bases and J gave up 7 bases; unmatched junction bases: 5. This CDR3 comprises 15 residues. The TCR comes from a man aged 55 to 70 with acute or convalescent COVID-19. J is TRBJ2-1 and V is TRBV11-3; 14 positions match TRBD2. Specimen: peripheral blood. The CDR3: CASSLGTSGRNEQFF. In nucleotides, the CDR3 is TGTGCCAGCAGTCTAGGGACTAGCGGGAGAAATGAGCAGTTCTTC.